A selection of T cell receptor beta chains follows, all from one sample in a study of OX40 agonist ivuxolimab in advanced cancers. The protocol was immunoSEQ multiplex PCR, while the TCRdb copy is restricted to in-frame clones and leaves out a portion. This sample has some 86,000 clones, with approximately 85% found just once. The material was CD4+ or CD8+ T cells sorted from blood, obtained in a trial of the OX40 agonist ivuxolimab. The source of these receptors is an adult with an advanced solid tumor such as melanoma, head and neck, liver or kidney cancer. Both conserved end residues are part of each CDR3. A D gene is named only where the DNA matches it firmly. Size tells how often a clone was seen (once, few, many) or the class of an expanded clone, and some rows leave it out.

d_call j_call clone_size v_call cdr3_aa cdr3_nt
. TRBJ2-6 . TRBV19 CASRTLTGANVLTF TGTGCCAGTAGGACTCTCACTGGGGCCAACGTCCTGACTTTC
. TRBJ2-2 . TRBV6-4 CASSRLANTGELFF TGTGCCAGCAGTCGACTAGCGAACACCGGGGAGCTGTTTTTT
. TRBJ1-2 once TRBV25-1 CASSELPGEGYTF TGTGCCAGCAGTGAATTGCCAGGAGAGGGCTACACCTTC
. TRBJ2-5 . TRBV11-2 CASSLVLRQWETQYF TGTGCCAGCAGCTTAGTGCTCAGGCAGTGGGAGACCCAGTACTTC
TRBD1 TRBJ2-7 . TRBV6-6 CASSPSDRVYEQYF TGTGCCAGCAGCCCCTCGGACAGGGTCTACGAGCAGTACTTC
TRBD2 TRBJ2-1 . TRBV10-1 CASSVSGGLAGRNEQFF TGCGCCAGCAGTGTATCAGGGGGACTAGCGGGTCGGAATGAGCAGTTCTTC
. TRBJ2-7 . TRBV11-3 CASSLGNRPYEQYF TGTGCCAGCAGCTTAGGAAATCGCCCCTACGAGCAGTACTTC
. TRBJ2-2 . TRBV7-8 CASSPRWGGELFF TGTGCCAGCAGCCCCAGATGGGGCGGGGAGCTGTTTTTT
. TRBJ2-7 once TRBV14 CASSPQLRDEQYF TGTGCCAGCAGCCCACAGCTGAGGGACGAGCAGTACTTC
TRBD2 TRBJ2-1 . TRBV6-4 CASSTGLGNNEQFF TGTGCCAGCAGTACGGGACTAGGGAACAATGAGCAGTTCTTC
TRBD2 TRBJ2-3 . TRBV30 CAWSGQAGGYTNTQYF TGTGCCTGGAGTGGTCAGGCGGGAGGGTACACAAATACGCAGTATTTT
. TRBJ2-7 . TRBV30 CAWSVTGTEQYF TGTGCCTGGAGTGTAACAGGGACCGAGCAGTACTTC
TRBD2 TRBJ2-3 once TRBV5-1 CASRATSGTSTDTQYF TGCGCCAGCAGGGCGACTAGCGGGACTAGCACAGATACGCAGTATTTT
. TRBJ2-7 . TRBV14 CASSQGQGLFYEQYF TGTGCCAGCAGCCAAGGGCAGGGTTTGTTCTACGAGCAGTACTTC
TRBD1 TRBJ2-5 . TRBV10-3 CAIRPQGAREETQYF TGTGCCATCAGACCACAGGGGGCGCGGGAAGAGACCCAGTACTTC
. TRBJ2-2 . TRBV5-6 CASSLEGFGLAGELFF TGTGCCAGCAGCTTGGAGGGTTTCGGATTGGCCGGGGAGCTGTTTTTT
TRBD1 TRBJ1-4 . TRBV19 CASSTLDRLTNEKLFF TGTGCCAGTAGTACGCTGGACAGGCTCACTAATGAAAAACTGTTTTTT
. TRBJ2-2 . TRBV28 CASSLPGELFF TGTGCCAGCAGTTTACCCGGGGAGCTGTTTTTT
. TRBJ2-2 once TRBV4-1 CASSQGIITNTGELFF TGCGCCAGCAGCCAGGGAATAATTACGAACACCGGGGAGCTGTTTTTT
. TRBJ2-5 . TRBV15 CATSRDLAGSGTQYF TGTGCCACCAGCAGAGATCTGGCTGGCTCAGGGACCCAGTACTTC
. TRBJ2-5 . TRBV19 CASSINRDRETQYF TGTGCCAGTAGTATAAACCGGGACCGGGAGACCCAGTACTTC
. TRBJ1-6 . TRBV7-8 CASSLGTAFSYNSPLHF TGTGCCAGCAGCTTAGGAACAGCCTTCTCCTATAATTCACCCCTCCACTTT
. TRBJ2-5 once TRBV19 CASATGGVAQETQYF TGTGCCAGTGCCACAGGGGGGGTGGCCCAAGAGACCCAGTACTTC
. TRBJ2-3 . TRBV5-4 CASSFRGASSTDTQYF TGTGCCAGCAGCTTTCGGGGGGCGTCTAGCACAGATACGCAGTATTTT
TRBD1 TRBJ1-5 few TRBV19 CASSIIGTGNQPQHF TGTGCCAGTAGTATAATCGGGACAGGCAATCAGCCCCAGCATTTT
. TRBJ2-5 . TRBV4-1 CASSPRDEMGMEETQYF TGCGCCAGCAGCCCTCGTGATGAGATGGGGATGGAGGAGACCCAGTACTTC
. TRBJ1-4 . TRBV6-5 CASSPDLGNEKLFF TGTGCCAGCAGTCCCGACCTCGGTAATGAAAAACTGTTTTTT
. TRBJ2-7 . TRBV9 CASSAGQQTYEQYF TGTGCCAGCAGCGCTGGACAGCAAACCTACGAGCAGTACTTC